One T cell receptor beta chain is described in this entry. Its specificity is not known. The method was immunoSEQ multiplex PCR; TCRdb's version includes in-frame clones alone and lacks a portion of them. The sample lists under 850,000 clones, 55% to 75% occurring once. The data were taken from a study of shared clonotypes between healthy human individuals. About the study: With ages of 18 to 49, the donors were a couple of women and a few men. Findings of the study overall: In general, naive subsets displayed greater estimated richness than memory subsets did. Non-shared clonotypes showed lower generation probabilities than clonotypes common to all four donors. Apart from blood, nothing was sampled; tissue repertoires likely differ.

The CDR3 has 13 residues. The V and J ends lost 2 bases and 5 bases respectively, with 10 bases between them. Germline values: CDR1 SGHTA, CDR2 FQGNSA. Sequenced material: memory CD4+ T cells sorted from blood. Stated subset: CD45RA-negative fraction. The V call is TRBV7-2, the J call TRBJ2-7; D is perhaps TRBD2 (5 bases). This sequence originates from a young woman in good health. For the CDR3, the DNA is TGTGCCAGCAGCTTACTAGCCGCCCACGAGCAGTACTTC. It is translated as CASSLLAAHEQYF. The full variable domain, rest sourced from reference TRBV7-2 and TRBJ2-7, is GAGVSQSPSNKVTEKGKDVELRCDPISGHTALYWYRQSLGQGLEFLIYFQGNSAPDKSGLPSDRFSAERTGGSVSTLTIQRTQQEDSAVYLCASSLLAAHEQYFGPGTRLTVT.